The T cell receptor beta chain under discussion was sequenced for a study of regulatory T cells in long-lasting Graves disease. Per the germline V gene, CDR1 is SGHRS and CDR2 is YFSETQ. The CDR3 contains 12 residues. The V gene lost 3 bases and the J gene lost 5 bases, with 8 bases spanning the gap. Stated time point: persistent/refractory GD, antithyroid drugs over 5 years with positive TRAb. PBMC-derived RNA was used for the TCR library. Combining iRepertoire HTBI primers with Arm-PCR of CDR3 regions, the authors built TCR beta libraries. TCRdb ran MiXCR on the multiplex PCR reads and lists one entry per CDR3 protein. The table has under 350,000 distinct CDR3 sequences, 20% to 25% seen once.

J is TRBJ1-1 and V is TRBV5-1; TRBD1 might be the D (6 bases). This sample comprised peripheral blood mononuclear cells (PBMCs), obtained when the disease was refractory, from a patient treated with antithyroid drugs. The clonotype comes from a female donor with Graves disease. This chain's CDR3 is CASSYTGTEAFF. Written as DNA, the CDR3 is TGCGCCAGCAGCTATACAGGGACTGAAGCTTTCTTT.